This T cell receptor (beta chain) was recovered during a study of cytotoxic CD8 clonotypes in ibrutinib-treated CLL. Study-level information: After a median roughly twelve months on treatment (6 to 36), response samples were drawn.

From germline, CDR1 is MNHNY and CDR2 SVGAGI (reference sequence). This CDR3 is built from 15 residues. Trimming removed 3 bases from V and 2 bases from J; junction bases left unmatched: 3. The table came from immunoSEQ multiplex PCR; TCRdb's copy has only in-frame clones and leaves some out. This sample yields about 68,000 clones, of which about nine tenths are seen a single time; 3.1% belongs to the top ten. The gene calls are TRBV6-6 and TRBJ1-1, with 10 bases fitting TRBD1. Material: PBMCs, obtained after 12 months of ibrutinib treatment. The receptor's source is a human donor with chronic lymphocytic leukemia. The CDR3, as DNA: TGTGCCAGCAGTTATACGACAGGGGGCAACACTGAAGCTTTCTTT. It translates to CASSYTTGGNTEAFF.